Presented here are 7 T cell receptor beta chains from one specimen sequenced in a study of blood T cell repertoires in COVID-19. Assay: immunoSEQ multiplex PCR; the TCRdb copy retains only in-frame clones and omits some. The table includes approximately 60,000 clones, approximately 78% detected once. Sequenced sample: peripheral blood. The receptors here all came from a man aged 55-75 years with COVID-19, enrolled during active disease.

The table lists this clone with a few counts. The genes are TRBV3-1 (or the pseudogene TRBV3-2) and TRBJ2-3, with 9 bases lining up with TRBD2. CDR1 LGHDT and CDR2 YNNKEL come from the germline V gene (reference sequence). The CDR3 consists of 18 residues. V trimming: 1 base; J trimming: 2 bases; junction bases outside the gene matches: 10. DNA for the CDR3: TGTGCCAGCAGCCAAGTTACGACTAGCGGTGTCCCCACAGATACGCAGTATTTT. Protein sequence: CASSQVTTSGVPTDTQYF.

The rearrangement joins TRBV30 to TRBJ2-5; D is unclear. Germline CDR1 reads GTSNPN; CDR2 reads SVGIG (reference sequence). The CDR3 consists of 11 residues. V lost 5 bases to trimming and J lost 2 bases, with 6 bases between them. The CDR3 protein is CAWGRQETQYF. CDR3 sequence (DNA): TGTGCCTGGGGACGGCAAGAGACCCAGTACTTC.

The V gene is TRBV7-9, the J gene TRBJ2-7; maybe TRBD1 (6 bases). Trimming cost V 3 bases and J 3 bases, with 9 bases left between them. CDR1 and CDR2 (germline): SEHNR, FQNEAQ (reference sequence). The CDR3 consists of 13 residues. CDR3 residues: CASSFSGDYEQYF. The CDR3 nucleotides are TGTGCCAGCAGCTTTTCAGGGGACTACGAGCAGTACTTC.

The chain has TRBV27 and TRBJ2-3; possible D gene TRBD2, 6 bases. V dropped 10 bases and J dropped 2 bases, with 19 bases sitting between them. The CDR3 length is 15 residues. Germline-derived CDR1 and CDR2 are MNHEY and SMNVEV (reference sequence). The CDR3 nucleotides are TGTGCCACAGGGTATCGGGGGACGGACACAGATACGCAGTATTTT. Its translation: CATGYRGTDTDTQYF.

J is TRBJ1-2 and V is TRBV10-3; 7 bases are shared with TRBD1. The CDR3 runs 13 residues. J lost 8 bases, V lost 4 bases, and 7 bases had no gene match. Per germline, CDR1 ENHRY and CDR2 SYGVKD. The CDR3 sequence is CAISATGMEGYTF. In DNA form, the CDR3 reads TGTGCCATCAGTGCGACAGGGATGGAGGGCTACACCTTC.

The chain has TRBV19 and TRBJ2-5; D uncertain. CDR1 is LNHDA and CDR2 is SQIVND in the germline V gene (reference sequence). Trimming took off 4 bases at V and 1 base at J, with 10 bases between the two ends. CDR3 length: 14 amino acids. The CDR3 reads CASSSLGPQETQYF. In DNA, the CDR3 is TGTGCCAGTAGTAGTCTTGGCCCCCAAGAGACCCAGTACTTC. Complete variable domain (other parts from reference TRBV19 and TRBJ2-5): DGGITQSPKYLFRKEGQNVTLSCEQNLNHDAMYWYRQDPGQGLRLIYYSQIVNDFQKGDIAEGYSVSREKKESFPLTVTSAQKNPTAFYLCASSSLGPQETQYFGPGTRLLVL.

The chain has TRBV7-9 and TRBJ1-3; D unresolved. Looked up from germline, CDR1 is SEHNR and CDR2 is FQNEAQ (reference sequence). Between the trimmed V and J ends, which lost 4 bases and 4 bases, there was a span of 23 bases. This CDR3 region has 18 residues. The CDR3 DNA reads TGTGCCAGCAGCTCGGCTCGCCTCAAAGAGGGTGCGGGAAACACCATATATTTT. Translating gives CASSSARLKEGAGNTIYF.